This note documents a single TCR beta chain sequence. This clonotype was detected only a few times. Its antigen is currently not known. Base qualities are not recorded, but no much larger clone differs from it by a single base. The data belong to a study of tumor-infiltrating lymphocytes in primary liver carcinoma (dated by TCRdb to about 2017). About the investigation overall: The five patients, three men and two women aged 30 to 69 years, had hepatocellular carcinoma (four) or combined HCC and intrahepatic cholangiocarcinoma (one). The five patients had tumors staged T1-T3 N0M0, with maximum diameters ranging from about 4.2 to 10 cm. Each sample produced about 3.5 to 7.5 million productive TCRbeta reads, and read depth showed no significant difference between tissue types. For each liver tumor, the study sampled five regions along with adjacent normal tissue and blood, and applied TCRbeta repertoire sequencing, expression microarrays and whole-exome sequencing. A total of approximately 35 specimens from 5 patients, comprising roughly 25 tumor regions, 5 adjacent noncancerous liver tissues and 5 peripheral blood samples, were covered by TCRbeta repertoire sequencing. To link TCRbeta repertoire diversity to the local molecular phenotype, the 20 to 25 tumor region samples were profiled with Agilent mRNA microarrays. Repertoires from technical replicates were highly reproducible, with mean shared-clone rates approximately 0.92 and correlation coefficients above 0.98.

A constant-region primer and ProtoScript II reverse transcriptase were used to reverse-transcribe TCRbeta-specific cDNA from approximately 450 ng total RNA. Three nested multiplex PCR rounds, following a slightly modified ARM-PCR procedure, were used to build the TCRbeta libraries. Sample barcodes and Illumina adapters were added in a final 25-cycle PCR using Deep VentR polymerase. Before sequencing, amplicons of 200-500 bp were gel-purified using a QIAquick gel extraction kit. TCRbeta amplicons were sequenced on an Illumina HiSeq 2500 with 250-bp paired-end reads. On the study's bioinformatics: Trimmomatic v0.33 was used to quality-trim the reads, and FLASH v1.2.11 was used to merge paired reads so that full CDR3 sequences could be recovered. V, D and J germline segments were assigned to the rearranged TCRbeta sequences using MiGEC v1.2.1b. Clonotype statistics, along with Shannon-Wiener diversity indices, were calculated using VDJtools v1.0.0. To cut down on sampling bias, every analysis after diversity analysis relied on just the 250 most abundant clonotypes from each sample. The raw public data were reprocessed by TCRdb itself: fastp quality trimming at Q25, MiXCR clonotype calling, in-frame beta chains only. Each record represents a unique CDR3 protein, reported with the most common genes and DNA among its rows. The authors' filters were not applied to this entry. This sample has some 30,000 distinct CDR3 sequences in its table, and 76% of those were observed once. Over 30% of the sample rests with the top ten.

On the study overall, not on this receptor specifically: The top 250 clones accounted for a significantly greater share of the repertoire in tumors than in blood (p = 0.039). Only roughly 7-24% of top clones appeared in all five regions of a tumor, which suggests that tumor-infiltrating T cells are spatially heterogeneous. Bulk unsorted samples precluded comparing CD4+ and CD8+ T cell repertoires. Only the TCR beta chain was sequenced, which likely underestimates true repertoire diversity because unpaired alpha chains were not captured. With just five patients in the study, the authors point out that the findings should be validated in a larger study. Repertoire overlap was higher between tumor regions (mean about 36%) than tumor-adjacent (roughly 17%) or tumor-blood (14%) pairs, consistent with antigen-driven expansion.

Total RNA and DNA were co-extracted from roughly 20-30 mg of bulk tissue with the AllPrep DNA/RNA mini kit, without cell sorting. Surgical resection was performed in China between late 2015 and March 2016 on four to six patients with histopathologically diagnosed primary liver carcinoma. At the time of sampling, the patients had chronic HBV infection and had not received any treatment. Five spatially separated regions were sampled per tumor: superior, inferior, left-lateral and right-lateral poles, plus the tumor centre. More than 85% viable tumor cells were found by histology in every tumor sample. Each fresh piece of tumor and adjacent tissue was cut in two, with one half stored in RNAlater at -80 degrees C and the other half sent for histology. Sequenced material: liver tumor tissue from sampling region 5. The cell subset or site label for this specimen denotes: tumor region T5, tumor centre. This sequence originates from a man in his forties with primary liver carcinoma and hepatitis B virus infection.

The nucleotide sequence reads TGCAGTGTGCGGGACAGGGGGCGGTACGAGCAGTACTTC. The encoded protein is CSVRDRGRYEQYF. This receptor chain uses TRBV29-1 and TRBJ2-7; TRBD1 fits 12 bases in the junction. Based on the germline V gene, the CDR1 and CDR2 sequences are SQVTM and ANQGSEA. The CDR3 measures 13 amino acids from cysteine to phenylalanine. CDR3 DNA is the only sequence kept; it has 39 bases, read in frame from the first base.